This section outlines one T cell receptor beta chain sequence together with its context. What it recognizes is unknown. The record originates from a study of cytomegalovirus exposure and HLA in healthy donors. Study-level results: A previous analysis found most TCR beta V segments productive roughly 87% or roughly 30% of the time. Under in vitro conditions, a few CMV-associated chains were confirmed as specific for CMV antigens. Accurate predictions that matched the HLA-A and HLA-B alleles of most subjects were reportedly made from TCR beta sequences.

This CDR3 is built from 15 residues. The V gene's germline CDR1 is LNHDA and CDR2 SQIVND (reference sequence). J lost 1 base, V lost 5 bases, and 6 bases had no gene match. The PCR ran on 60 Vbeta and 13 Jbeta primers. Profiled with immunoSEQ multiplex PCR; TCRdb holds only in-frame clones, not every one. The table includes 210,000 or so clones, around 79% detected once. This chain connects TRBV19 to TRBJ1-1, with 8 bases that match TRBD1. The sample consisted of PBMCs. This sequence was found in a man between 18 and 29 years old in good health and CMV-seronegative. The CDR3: CASSPRTGSNTEAFF. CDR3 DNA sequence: TGTGCCAGTAGTCCAAGGACAGGGTCGAACACTGAAGCTTTCTTT.